Listed below are T cell receptor beta chains from one sample, sequenced in a study of tumor and adjacent non-tumor tissue in lung cancer. MiXCR, run by TCRdb on the multiplex PCR reads, gives a single entry per CDR3 protein. The sample includes around 210,000 distinct CDR3 sequences, approximately 74% of them seen just once. Material for sequencing was lung tumor tissue. The receptors come from a man in his sixties with non-small cell lung cancer. CDR3s include the opening cysteine and the closing phenylalanine or tryptophan. The order of the fields is clone size, CDR3 length, V gene, D gene, J gene, CDR3 DNA, CDR3 protein. D genes are given only for firm matches. The listing skips clone size in some rows; elsewhere it reads once, few, many or a size class.

abundance: few; len: 15; v_gene: TRBV11-2; d_gene: TRBD2; j_gene: TRBJ2-7; CDR3nt: TGTGCCAGCAGCATTCTAGCGGGAGACTCCTACGAGCAGTACTTC; CDR3aa: CASSILAGDSYEQYF
abundance: NA; len: 15; v_gene: TRBV6-1; d_gene: TRBD2; j_gene: TRBJ2-1; CDR3nt: TGTGCTACCCGACCCCCGGGACTAGGTAAGGGTGAGCAGTTCTTC; CDR3aa: CATRPPGLGKGEQFF
abundance: NA; len: 16; v_gene: TRBV29-1; d_gene: TRBD1; j_gene: TRBJ2-7; CDR3nt: TGCAGCGTACAAAGTCAGACAGGGCATTTCGGGTACGAGCAGTACTTC; CDR3aa: CSVQSQTGHFGYEQYF
abundance: NA; len: 16; v_gene: TRBV4-2; d_gene: NA; j_gene: TRBJ2-3; CDR3nt: TGTGCCAGCAGCCAAGAGAGCAGGGAAGGGGCAGATACGCACTATTTT; CDR3aa: CASSQESREGADTHYF
abundance: NA; len: 15; v_gene: TRBV4-1; d_gene: TRBD2; j_gene: TRBJ2-4; CDR3nt: TGTGCCAGCAACCAAGGGCCTAGCGGGAGGAACATTCAGTACTTC; CDR3aa: CASNQGPSGRNIQYF
abundance: once; len: 16; v_gene: TRBV20-1; d_gene: NA; j_gene: TRBJ2-2; CDR3nt: TGTAGTGCTAGAGATCTGGCCCTATCGAACACTGGGGAGTTGTTTTTT; CDR3aa: CSARDLALSNTGELFF
abundance: NA; len: 15; v_gene: TRBV4-3; d_gene: NA; j_gene: TRBJ1-4; CDR3nt: TGTGCTAGCAGCCAAGATGTCCGATCTGATGAAAAACTGTTTTTT; CDR3aa: CASSQDVRSDEKLFF
abundance: NA; len: 14; v_gene: TRBV7-9; d_gene: NA; j_gene: TRBJ2-1; CDR3nt: TGTGCCAGCAGCCTGGACAGAGCGGACAATGAGCAGTTCTTC; CDR3aa: CASSLDRADNEQFF
abundance: NA; len: 19; v_gene: TRBV20-1; d_gene: NA; j_gene: TRBJ2-4; CDR3nt: TGCAGTGCTAGAATCGTCGACCGGGCCCTACAGGTGGCCAAAAACATTCAGCACTTC; CDR3aa: CSARIVDRALQVAKNIQHF
abundance: NA; len: 14; v_gene: TRBV20-1; d_gene: NA; j_gene: TRBJ2-1; CDR3nt: TGCAGTGAGTCTCTAGTGGGAGAGAAATGGAAACAGTTCTTC; CDR3aa: CSESLVGEKWKQFF
abundance: NA; len: 16; v_gene: TRBV5-1; d_gene: NA; j_gene: TRBJ1-2; CDR3nt: NA; CDR3aa: CASSLVGTGADYGHTF
abundance: NA; len: 14; v_gene: TRBV4-1; d_gene: NA; j_gene: TRBJ2-7; CDR3nt: TGCGCCAGCAGCCAAGATCGTGTGGGATCCGAGGAGTACTTC; CDR3aa: CASSQDRVGSEEYF
abundance: NA; len: 16; v_gene: TRBV11-2; d_gene: NA; j_gene: TRBJ2-1; CDR3nt: TGTGCCAGCAGCTTAGAAATCTGGAGCTCCTACAATGAGCAGTCTTTC; CDR3aa: CASSLEIWSSYNEQSF
abundance: NA; len: 13; v_gene: TRBV11-2; d_gene: NA; j_gene: TRBJ1-1; CDR3nt: TGTGTCAGCAGCTTAGAAACAAAGGAGGCGGTTTTCTTT; CDR3aa: CVSSLETKEAVFF
abundance: NA; len: 16; v_gene: TRBV20-1; d_gene: NA; j_gene: TRBJ2-5; CDR3nt: TGCAGTGCTAGAGTTGGAGGGGTCCAACTCAGAGAGACCCAGTACTTC; CDR3aa: CSARVGGVQLRETQYF
abundance: few; len: 11; v_gene: TRBV12-3/TRBV12-4; d_gene: NA; j_gene: TRBJ1-2; CDR3nt: TGTGCCAGCAGCCTTAACGGGGGCTACACCTTC; CDR3aa: CASSLNGGYTF
abundance: NA; len: 15; v_gene: TRBV4-2; d_gene: NA; j_gene: TRBJ1-5; CDR3nt: TGTGCCAGCAGTCAAAGCAGGGGTGCCAATCAGGCCCAGCATTTT; CDR3aa: CASSQSRGANQAQHF
abundance: NA; len: 13; v_gene: TRBV12-3/TRBV12-4; d_gene: NA; j_gene: TRBJ2-7; CDR3nt: TGTGCCAGCTGTTTGAAAGACAACTACGAGCAGTACTTC; CDR3aa: CASCLKDNYEQYF
abundance: NA; len: 13; v_gene: TRBV20-1; d_gene: NA; j_gene: TRBJ2-7; CDR3nt: TGCAGAACTACCGGGACCCTGCTAAGCGAGCAGTACTTC; CDR3aa: CRTTGTLLSEQYF
abundance: NA; len: 14; v_gene: TRBV10-1; d_gene: NA; j_gene: TRBJ1-3; CDR3nt: TGCGCAAGCCGCCAGGCAGGGCTGGGAAACACCATATATTTT; CDR3aa: CASRQAGLGNTIYF
abundance: NA; len: 18; v_gene: TRBV24-1; d_gene: NA; j_gene: TRBJ2-1; CDR3nt: TGTGCCACCAGTGTTTCGGGTTCCGGGACTCGTAGGACGAATGAGCAGTTCTTC; CDR3aa: CATSVSGSGTRRTNEQFF
abundance: few; len: 12; v_gene: TRBV20-1; d_gene: TRBD2; j_gene: TRBJ2-5; CDR3nt: TGCAGTGCTACTAGCGGGCAAGAGACCCAGTACTTC; CDR3aa: CSATSGQETQYF
abundance: many; len: 11; v_gene: TRBV20-1; d_gene: TRBD2; j_gene: TRBJ2-7; CDR3nt: TGCAGTGCTGGGGGGGAATACGAGCAGTACTTC; CDR3aa: CSAGGEYEQYF
abundance: few; len: 13; v_gene: TRBV5-1; d_gene: NA; j_gene: TRBJ1-2; CDR3nt: TGCGCCAGCAGCTTGGTGGGGGACTATGGCTACACCTTC; CDR3aa: CASSLVGDYGYTF
abundance: NA; len: 14; v_gene: TRBV5-1; d_gene: NA; j_gene: TRBJ2-7; CDR3nt: TGCGCCAGCAGCCCGTGGGGACCGTACTTTGAGCAGTACTTC; CDR3aa: CASSPWGPYFEQYF
abundance: few; len: 15; v_gene: TRBV6-5; d_gene: TRBD2; j_gene: TRBJ2-3; CDR3nt: TGTGCCAGCAGACTACAAGCGGGAGGGCCAGGTACGCAGTATTTT; CDR3aa: CASRLQAGGPGTQYF
abundance: many; len: 15; v_gene: TRBV4-1; d_gene: NA; j_gene: TRBJ2-3; CDR3nt: TGCGCCAGCAGCTTCCACGTCTCTAGCACAGATACGCAGTATTTT; CDR3aa: CASSFHVSSTDTQYF
abundance: NA; len: 16; v_gene: TRBV4-1; d_gene: TRBD1; j_gene: TRBJ2-7; CDR3nt: TGCGCCAGCAGCCACTCCCCCGGGACAGGGACCTACGAGCATTACTTC; CDR3aa: CASSHSPGTGTYEHYF
abundance: few; len: 13; v_gene: TRBV6-1; d_gene: NA; j_gene: TRBJ1-1; CDR3nt: TGTGCCAGCAGTGAGAGAGGGAACACTGAAGCTTTCTTT; CDR3aa: CASSERGNTEAFF
abundance: NA; len: 15; v_gene: TRBV6-5; d_gene: TRBD2; j_gene: TRBJ2-3; CDR3nt: TGTGTCAGCACGCCAGCGGGAGGAGTAACAGATACGCAGTATTTT; CDR3aa: CVSTPAGGVTDTQYF
abundance: NA; len: 13; v_gene: TRBV20-1; d_gene: NA; j_gene: TRBJ1-2; CDR3nt: TGCAGTGCGCCTGGGTCAGGACGGAATGGCTACACCTTC; CDR3aa: CSAPGSGRNGYTF
abundance: few; len: 19; v_gene: TRBV5-1; d_gene: NA; j_gene: TRBJ2-3; CDR3nt: TGCGCCAGCAGCTTGCCAAGTGGCGAGGACGCCGTGCCCACAGATACGCAGTATTTT; CDR3aa: CASSLPSGEDAVPTDTQYF
abundance: NA; len: 13; v_gene: TRBV7-9; d_gene: NA; j_gene: TRBJ1-5; CDR3nt: TGTGCCAGCAGTGTACAGGAAAATCAGCCCCAGCATTTT; CDR3aa: CASSVQENQPQHF
abundance: NA; len: 15; v_gene: TRBV10-2; d_gene: NA; j_gene: TRBJ2-1; CDR3nt: TGCGCAAGCAGTCTAGTGGGGGGTCTAGGGAATGAGCAGTTCTTC; CDR3aa: CASSLVGGLGNEQFF
abundance: once; len: 15; v_gene: TRBV4-2; d_gene: TRBD2; j_gene: TRBJ2-2; CDR3nt: TGTGCTGGCAGCGGGGCGGGAGGGATGACCGTGGAGCTGTTTTTT; CDR3aa: CAGSGAGGMTVELFF
abundance: NA; len: 13; v_gene: TRBV20-1; d_gene: NA; j_gene: TRBJ1-3; CDR3nt: TGCAGTGCCGAATCCGGGTTAGGAAACACCATATATTTT; CDR3aa: CSAESGLGNTIYF
abundance: NA; len: 13; v_gene: TRBV6-7; d_gene: NA; j_gene: TRBJ2-7; CDR3nt: TGTGTCCGCCGGCTAACCCTCGTCTATGAGCAGTACTTC; CDR3aa: CVRRLTLVYEQYF